This TCR beta chain was identified during a study of shared clonotypes between healthy human individuals (dated by TCRdb to the early 2020s). For the wider study: A few men and a couple of women, aged 18 to 49 years, made up the cohort. Each donor's leukapheresis produced roughly between about 0.9 and 9.5 billion PBMCs. The study deeply sequenced blood TCR repertoires of five healthy adults to estimate repertoire size and the extent of clonotype sharing between individuals. Different laboratories and diverse techniques were used to prepare libraries and sequence TCR repertoires, to increase sequencing depth and limit assay-specific biases. For each donor, CD4 naive and CD4 memory were each run on three plates, CD8 naive on two plates, and CD8 memory on one plate. Paper-wide results and their limitations: Naive subsets generally had larger estimated clonotype richness than memory subsets did. Based on pairwise subsampling, the degree of clonotype sharing among donors was expected to be affected by sequencing depth. Incomplete sequencing was indicated by rarefaction of sorted-subset datasets, despite the large sequencing depth. Across a handful of donors, approximately 5% of naive CD4, roughly 3.4% of naive CD8, roughly 2.2% of memory CD4, and 0.3% to 0.45% of memory CD8 clonotypes were shared. Higher generation probabilities were observed for clonotypes shared by all four sorted-subset donors than for non-shared clonotypes. Sampling was restricted to blood, and TCR repertoires in tissues likely differ from the TCR repertoires found in blood. Because the study included a small number of donors, the genetic and exposure-history diversity represented was limited.

The donors were healthy, HIV-negative adults with no recently reported acute infections or vaccinations. Every donor was a Caucasian adult living in Nashville, Tennessee, USA. CD4+ T cells were enriched by magnetic negative selection, after which naive cells were positively selected on CD45RA and the negative fraction was taken as the memory subset. Blood was obtained by leukapheresis, after which PBMCs were separated by Ficoll-Histopaque density gradient centrifugation and cryopreserved in liquid nitrogen vapor phase. Purity and quantity of every magnetically sorted T cell population were checked by analytical flow cytometry. Genomic DNA was isolated from every sorted fraction and measured by UV absorbance on a Nanodrop 2000c. As concerns this clone: It has no known antigen specificity. Per-base qualities were not stored, and no clone one base away is much larger.

The CDR3, from cysteine to phenylalanine, totals 16 residues. Only the CDR3 region is kept as DNA, spanning 48 bases read in frame from base 1. The germline V gene sets CDR1 to SGDLS and CDR2 to YYNGEE. V is trimmed back by 4 bases and J by 10 bases, and the junction contains 9 bases that no gene match accounts for. TCR CDR3 regions were amplified from genomic DNA by multiplex PCR using the deep immunoSEQ assay. Extracted genomic DNA from each cell subset was distributed evenly across all wells of several immunoSEQ 96-well plates, and each plate was treated as a replicate. For sorted subsets, approximately 210 ng genomic DNA, equal to tens of thousands of T cell genomes, was loaded into each replicate PCR. Purified libraries were quantified with a Qubit 3.0 fluorometer, sized on a Bioanalyzer 2100, and re-quantified with the KAPA Library Quantification kit. Each immunoSEQ 96-well plate was sequenced on its own single-read 150-cycle Illumina NextSeq 550 flow cell. Per the authors' processing: Because only junctional sequences without quality scores were contained in the immunoSEQ output, filtering matching that applied to full-length reads could not be performed. Sequences were annotated with PyIR, a Python wrapper for IgBLAST v1.9, using IMGT germline references to assign V/J genes and CDR3. Reads were removed for weak V/J assignments (E-value above 1e-6), missing CDR3, stop codons, out-of-frame junctions, or ambiguous translated residues. A V3J clonotype was defined by an identical inferred V gene, J gene, and CDR3 amino acid sequence. Percentage overlap between repertoires was computed as shared unique clonotypes divided by the size of the smaller repertoire. RTK rarefaction, the Chao1 estimator, and Recon v2.1 estimates of unobserved clonotypes were used to assess repertoire richness. For all TCRbeta clonotypes obtained by the gDNA method from four donors, generation probabilities were computed with OLGA. TCRdb stores this immuneACCESS table with in-frame sequences only. Part of the clones is absent; in the studies checked, under half of the shortfall reflects unresolved V genes, and no reason is known for the rest. V and J calls and clone size follow that table, whereas D and trimming were derived from the DNA. This sample lists 2 million to 2.5 million clones; more than 85% were detected once. The ten largest clones take up 0.36% of the sample.

The source material was naive CD4+ T cells from PBMCs. What the cell subset or site label conveys for this sample: CD45RA+ positively selected. The chain couples TRBV9 to TRBJ2-1; TRBD2 fits 15 bases in the junction. This receptor was identified in a man aged 18-30 years in good health. Some clones in this sample may be carry-over from other donors' samples. The bases read TGTGCCAGCAGCTTCGGGACTAGCGGGAGGCCGGGAGAGCAGTTCTTC. Translated, it gives CASSFGTSGRPGEQFF.